The 9 T cell receptor beta chains below all came from one sample that was sequenced in a study of cytomegalovirus exposure and HLA in healthy donors. Primers for the PCR totalled 60 Vbeta and 13 Jbeta. Profiled with immunoSEQ multiplex PCR; TCRdb holds only in-frame clones, not every one. Of about 200,000 clones in the sample, around 78% were seen once. The sequenced material came from PBMCs. The receptor source for this set is a man younger than 45 in good health and CMV-seronegative.

This clone was counted between two and nine times. The chain employs TRBV29-1 and TRBJ2-7; D is perhaps TRBD2 (5 bases). The germline V and J ends were trimmed by 5 bases and 2 bases, with 10 bases remaining between them. This CDR3 region has 12 residues. The germline CDR1 and CDR2 sequences are SQVTM and ANQGSEA. In nucleotides, the CDR3 is TGCAGCGTTCAGAGCGGCACCTACGAGCAGTACTTC. This translates into CSVQSGTYEQYF.

The rearrangement uses TRBV4-1 and TRBJ1-1; tentative D call: TRBD1 (6 bases). CDR3 size: 14 residues. Germline values: CDR1 MGHRA, CDR2 YSYEKL. Trimming removed 5 bases from V and 1 base from J, with 11 bases in between. Here the CDR3 reads CASSLRTANTEAFF. The CDR3 DNA reads TGCGCCAGCAGCTTACGGACAGCGAACACTGAAGCTTTCTTT.

The V and J genes are TRBV4-1 and TRBJ2-5, with 10 nucleotides matching TRBD2. V was pared by 3 bases and J by 2 bases, with 9 bases of the junction left unmatched. This CDR3 spans 17 amino acids. Germline V gene data show CDR1 as MGHRA and CDR2 as YSYEKL. The CDR3 DNA sequence: TGCGCCAGCAGCCAGAGCACTAGCGGGGTAACACAAGAGACCCAGTACTTC. It codes for CASSQSTSGVTQETQYF.

The CDR3 loop is CASSPRGFTNEKLFF. The CDR3 DNA reads TGTGCCAGTAGTCCCAGGGGTTTTACTAATGAAAAACTGTTTTTT. The chain carries TRBV19 and TRBJ1-4; a possible D gene is TRBD1 (6 bases). This CDR3 has 15 amino acids. CDR1 is LNHDA, CDR2 SQIVND, per germline (reference sequence). Trimming cost V 5 bases and J 2 bases, with 12 bases left between them. The full variable domain, in which reference TRBV19 and TRBJ1-4 provide the parts outside the CDR3, is DGGITQSPKYLFRKEGQNVTLSCEQNLNHDAMYWYRQDPGQGLRLIYYSQIVNDFQKGDIAEGYSVSREKKESFPLTVTSAQKNPTAFYLCASSPRGFTNEKLFFGSGTQLSVL.

The chain carries TRBV27 and TRBJ1-5; 9 nucleotides line up with TRBD1. V lost 6 bases, J lost 4 bases, and 13 bases stayed unmatched. This CDR3 spans 17 amino acids. CDR1 is MNHEY, CDR2 SMNVEV, per germline (reference sequence). CDR3 in amino acids: CASRLGGTGLTNQPQHF. CDR3 nucleotide sequence: TGTGCCAGCAGACTTGGGGGGACAGGGCTTACTAATCAGCCCCAGCATTTT.

The CDR3 coding sequence is TGTGCCAGTAGTATAGGTAGCGGGGCGATATACGAGCAGTACTTC. This gives the protein CASSIGSGAIYEQYF. V gene TRBV19 combines with J gene TRBJ2-7; 8 nucleotides match TRBD2. This CDR3 has 15 amino acids. V lost 1 base and J lost 4; bases outside the gene matches: 6. Germline CDR1 and CDR2: LNHDA and SQIVND (reference sequence).

This chain links TRBV4-1 with TRBJ1-2; weak D call: TRBD1 (5 bases). Looked up from germline, CDR1 is MGHRA and CDR2 is YSYEKL. This CDR3 spans 16 amino acids. With 2 bases removed from V and 4 bases from J, the gap between germline ends came to 17 bases. In DNA, the CDR3 is TGCGCCAGCAGCCAAATAGGTGGGGGGGGAAGCTATGGCTACACCTTC. Translated: CASSQIGGGGSYGYTF.

The chain has TRBV5-1 and TRBJ2-1; D is unclear. V was shortened by 1 base and J by 5 bases, with 7 bases between the two germline ends. The CDR3 length is 13 residues. Germline assignment: CDR1 SGHRS and CDR2 YFSETQ. This CDR3 is CASSLFWHNEQFF. The CDR3 nucleotides are TGCGCCAGCAGCTTGTTCTGGCACAATGAGCAGTTCTTC.

V usage is TRBV28 and J usage is TRBJ1-5, with D perhaps matching TRBD1 (6 bases). Trimming took 5 bases from V and 5 from J, leaving 16 bases between them. Germline loops: CDR1 MDHEN, CDR2 SYDVKM. CDR3 length equals 15 residues. CDR3 nucleotides: TGTGCCAGCAGTCCAACGGGGGGGCTATATCAGCCCCAGCATTTT. Protein: CASSPTGGLYQPQHF.